The count of the clone carrying this T cell receptor (beta chain) is one. Method: immunoSEQ multiplex PCR; TCRdb's copy keeps in-frame clones and lacks some. The sample carries about 150,000 clones, approximately 91% recorded once. These data belong to a study of blood T cell repertoires in COVID-19. Study details: Samples came from the United States, Italy and Spain, spanning acute and convalescent COVID-19. T cells, B-cell-depleted T cells, or PBMCs provided the cDNA or gDNA that served as material.

This CDR3 is built from 13 residues. Trimming at V came to 5 bases and at J to 7 bases, leaving 6 bases not matched to a gene. The source is a human donor in a cohort sampled during active COVID-19. The chain links TRBV12-3 or TRBV12-4 to TRBJ2-7, with TRBD1 matching over 9 bases. The material sequenced was peripheral blood. CDR3 sequence (DNA): TGTGCCAGCAGTCTGGACAGGGGAGGAGAGCAGTACTTC. Protein: CASSLDRGGEQYF.